The next 28 T cell receptor beta chains were all read from a single sample in a study of blood T cell repertoires in COVID-19. Assay: immunoSEQ multiplex PCR; the TCRdb copy retains only in-frame clones and omits some. In the table there are 75,000 to 95,000 clones, 80% to 90% of which are singletons. Material: peripheral blood. Source of these receptors: a human donor in a cohort sampled during active COVID-19.

Only a few counts were recorded for this clone. The gene calls are TRBV5-4 and TRBJ1-1, with D unresolved. The germline gives CDR1 SGHNT, CDR2 YYREEE (reference sequence). Trimming shortened V by 7 bases and J by 1 base, and 14 bases separated the two germline ends. The CDR3 contains 14 residues. The CDR3 nucleotides are TGTGCCAGCTTTTACCGGGCGGGGAACACTGAAGCTTTCTTT. It translates to CASFYRAGNTEAFF. Complete variable domain (other parts from reference TRBV5-4 and TRBJ1-1): ETGVTQSPTHLIKTRGQQVTLRCSSQSGHNTVSWYQQALGQGPQFIFQYYREEENGRGNFPPRFSGLQFPNYSSELNVNALELDDSALYLCASFYRAGNTEAFFGQGTRLTVV.

The V gene is TRBV30, the J gene TRBJ2-1, with a tentative D call TRBD1 (5 bases). The CDR3 is 13 amino acids. CDR1 and CDR2 (germline): GTSNPN, SVGIG (reference sequence). V shed 4 bases and J shed 9 bases, with 16 bases lying between them. The CDR3: CAWMPQGQGEQFF. Here the CDR3 DNA reads TGTGCCTGGATGCCGCAGGGCCAGGGTGAGCAGTTCTTC.

The rearrangement joins TRBV9 to TRBJ2-1; the D gene is possibly TRBD1 (5 bases). This CDR3 spans 14 amino acids. The germline CDR1 and CDR2 sequences are SGDLS and YYNGEE. Deletions cut 2 bases from V and 9 bases from J, with 15 bases between. DNA for the CDR3: TGTGCCAGCAGCGTCCAAAAGGGGCCGGGTGAGCAGTTCTTC. This gives the protein CASSVQKGPGEQFF. Full variable domain (rest looked up from reference TRBV9 and TRBJ2-1): DSGVTQTPKHLITATGQRVTLRCSPRSGDLSVYWYQQSLDQGLQFLIQYYNGEERAKGNILERFSAQQFPDLHSELNLSSLELGDSALYFCASSVQKGPGEQFFGPGTRLTVL.

The chain is built from TRBV7-8 and TRBJ1-2; D might be TRBD1 (6 bases). Between the trimmed V and J ends, which lost 3 bases and 4 bases, there was a span of 12 bases. This CDR3 contains 14 residues. CDR1 SGHVS and CDR2 FQNEAQ come from the germline V gene. This CDR3 is CASSFGNRAYGYTF. The CDR3 DNA reads as TGTGCCAGCAGCTTCGGGAACAGGGCCTATGGCTACACCTTC. The variable domain in full, completed from reference TRBV7-8 and TRBJ1-2, reads GAGVSQSPRYKVAKRGQDVALRCDPISGHVSLFWYQQALGQGPEFLTYFQNEAQLDKSGLPSDRFFAERPEGSVSTLKIQRTQQEDSAVYLCASSFGNRAYGYTFGSGTRLTVV.

The CDR3 here is CASSPSGANVLTF. The CDR3 DNA reads TGTGCCAGCAGTCCATCTGGGGCCAACGTCCTGACTTTC. The chain recombines TRBV7-9 with TRBJ2-6; D is unclear. CDR1 and CDR2 (germline): SEHNR, FQNEAQ (reference sequence). Trimming removed 6 bases from V and 1 base from J, with 4 bases in between. The length of the CDR3 is 13 residues.

This rearrangement joins TRBV7-9 to TRBJ2-7; D perhaps matches TRBD2 (5 bases). Germline loops: CDR1 SEHNR, CDR2 FQNEAQ (reference sequence). The V and J ends lost 5 bases and 0 bases respectively, with 17 bases between them. The CDR3 extends over 16 amino acids. The DNA of the CDR3 is TGTGCCAGCAGCCTAGGAGAAGCGGTGAGCTCCTACGAGCAGTACTTC. This encodes CASSLGEAVSSYEQYF. Full variable domain (rest looked up from reference TRBV7-9 and TRBJ2-7): DTGVSQNPRHKITKRGQNVTFRCDPISEHNRLYWYRQTLGQGPEFLTYFQNEAQLEKSRLLSDRFSAERPKGSFSTLEIQRTEQGDSAMYLCASSLGEAVSSYEQYFGPGTRLTVT.

The chain links TRBV27 to TRBJ2-1, with D possibly TRBD1 on 7 matching bases. Between the trimmed V and J ends, which lost 5 bases and 4 bases, there was a span of 15 bases. This CDR3 contains 15 residues. Germline lookup yields CDR1 MNHEY and CDR2 SMNVEV (reference sequence). This chain's CDR3 is CASSHQGGQYNEQFF. CDR3 coding DNA: TGTGCCAGCAGTCATCAGGGGGGTCAATACAATGAGCAGTTCTTC.

The gene calls are TRBV27 and TRBJ2-7; 10 positions agree with TRBD2. The V segment lost 3 bases and the J segment 2 bases; nucleotides outside the gene matches: 7. Germline V lookup: CDR1 MNHEY, CDR2 SMNVEV (reference sequence). This CDR3 region has 16 residues. CDR3 loop: CASSLAGLAETYEQYF. The CDR3 DNA sequence: TGTGCCAGCAGTTTGGCAGGACTAGCGGAGACCTACGAGCAGTACTTC.

The rearrangement links TRBV28 to TRBJ2-2; the match to TRBD2 covers 8 bases. With V trimmed by 5 bases and J by 1 base, 9 bases remained unmatched. The germline gives CDR1 MDHEN, CDR2 SYDVKM. The CDR3 has 17 amino acids. The CDR3 DNA reads as TGTGCCAGCAGTGGGCGGGGGGCGGCAGGGAACACCGGGGAGCTGTTTTTT. Protein product: CASSGRGAAGNTGELFF.

The gene calls are TRBV24-1 and TRBJ1-4; no definite D call. Germline V lookup: CDR1 KGHDR, CDR2 SFDVKD. Trimming removed 5 bases at V and 3 bases at J, with 9 bases between. This CDR3 is 14 amino acids long. The CDR3: CATSGPGSNEKLFF. CDR3 in DNA: TGTGCCACCAGTGGGCCAGGATCTAATGAAAAACTGTTTTTT.

The chain is built from TRBV7-6 and TRBJ2-7, with a possible D match to TRBD2 (5 bases). Trimming pared 3 bases from V and 0 bases from J, leaving 9 bases between. Germline CDR1 SGHVS, CDR2 FNYEAQ. The CDR3 sequence is 14 residues long. The CDR3: CASSFPGSSYEQYF. CDR3 nucleotides: TGTGCCAGCAGCTTTCCGGGGTCCTCCTACGAGCAGTACTTC. Looking up the rest from reference TRBV7-6 and TRBJ2-7 gives the full variable domain: GAGVSQSPRYKVTKRGQDVALRCDPISGHVSLYWYRQALGQGPEFLTYFNYEAQQDKSGLPNDRFSAERPEGSISTLTIQRTEQRDSAMYRCASSFPGSSYEQYFGPGTRLTVT.

The V call is TRBV28, the J call TRBJ1-4; 8 nucleotides match TRBD1. CDR1 and CDR2 (germline): MDHEN, SYDVKM. The CDR3 is 16 amino acids. With 3 bases clipped from V and 10 bases from J, the junction kept 13 bases outside the gene matches. The CDR3: CASSFRDRSLKGKLFF. Written as DNA, the CDR3 is TGTGCCAGCAGTTTTAGGGACAGGAGCTTGAAGGGAAAACTGTTTTTT. Drawing the rest from reference TRBV28 and TRBJ1-4, the complete variable domain is DVKVTQSSRYLVKRTGEKVFLECVQDMDHENMFWYRQDPGLGLRLIYFSYDVKMKEKGDIPEGYSVSREKKERFSLILESASTNQTSMYLCASSFRDRSLKGKLFFGSGTQLSVL.

This clone came up a few times. The rearrangement joins TRBV9 to TRBJ2-1; 13 bases are shared with TRBD2. CDR3 length: 17 amino acids. V lost 0 bases and J lost 6; bases outside the gene matches: 6. From germline, CDR1 is SGDLS and CDR2 YYNGEE. CDR3 in DNA: TGTGCCAGCAGCGTAGGACTAGCGGGAGGAGGCCCCAATGAGCAGTTCTTC. Protein sequence: CASSVGLAGGGPNEQFF. Drawing the rest from reference TRBV9 and TRBJ2-1, the complete variable domain is DSGVTQTPKHLITATGQRVTLRCSPRSGDLSVYWYQQSLDQGLQFLIQYYNGEERAKGNILERFSAQQFPDLHSELNLSSLELGDSALYFCASSVGLAGGGPNEQFFGPGTRLTVL.

The V and J genes are TRBV3-1 (or the pseudogene TRBV3-2) and TRBJ2-5, with TRBD2 as a possible D gene (5 bases). CDR1 and CDR2 (germline): LGHDT, YNNKEL (reference sequence). The CDR3 consists of 15 residues. Trimming cost V 5 bases and J 6 bases, with 19 bases left between them. The chain's CDR3 is CASSSITAPGKTQYF. The CDR3 DNA reads as TGTGCCAGCAGCTCAATAACGGCCCCGGGGAAGACCCAGTACTTC.

V is TRBV5-8 and J is TRBJ2-7; D is undetermined. From germline, CDR1 is SGHTS and CDR2 YDEGEE. V was trimmed by 4 bases and J by 3 bases, leaving 14 bases between them. The CDR3 sequence is 14 residues long. The CDR3 loop reads CASSQTPSNYEQYF. The CDR3, as DNA: TGTGCCAGCAGCCAGACACCCAGCAACTACGAGCAGTACTTC. Full variable domain (outside the CDR3, taken from reference TRBV5-8 and TRBJ2-7): EAGVTQSPTHLIKTRGQQATLRCSPISGHTSVYWYQQALGLGLQFLLWYDEGEERNRGNFPPRFSGRQFPNYSSELNVNALELEDSALYLCASSQTPSNYEQYFGPGTRLTVT.

The chain combines TRBV28 with TRBJ2-3; TRBD2 aligns across 11 bases. The germline gives CDR1 MDHEN, CDR2 SYDVKM. The CDR3 extends over 18 amino acids. V lost 3 bases to trimming and J lost 5 bases; unmatched junction nucleotides: 13. This CDR3 is CASSFLQLAGARGDTQYF. In nucleotides, the CDR3 is TGTGCCAGCAGTTTCCTACAACTAGCGGGAGCGCGGGGAGATACGCAGTATTTT.

This clone rates as medium-sized. CDR3 bases: TGTGCCAGCAGGGGCCGCGATGAGCAGTTCTTC. Translation gives CASRGRDEQFF. The J gene is TRBJ2-1, the V gene TRBV2; D remains unclear. The germline CDR1 and CDR2 sequences are SNHLY and FYNNEI. V was cut by 6 bases and J by 8 bases, with 8 bases left in between. The CDR3 has 11 residues.

The gene calls are TRBV7-8 and TRBJ1-1, with TRBD1 as a possible D gene (5 bases). Germline loops: CDR1 SGHVS, CDR2 FQNEAQ. The CDR3 sequence is 18 residues long. Between the trimmed V and J ends, which lost 3 bases and 5 bases, there was a span of 25 bases. Here the CDR3 reads CASSFRANGWGEGTEAFF. Here the CDR3 DNA reads TGTGCCAGCAGCTTTAGGGCGAACGGGTGGGGGGAAGGAACTGAAGCTTTCTTT.

The chain couples TRBV6-5 to TRBJ2-7; no reliable D call. V was trimmed by 2 bases and J by 0 bases, leaving 8 bases between them. This CDR3 has 14 amino acids. Germline V lookup: CDR1 MNHEY, CDR2 SVGAGI. The CDR3 DNA is TGTGCCAGCAGTTACAGGTCGGGCTCCTACGAGCAGTACTTC. This codes for CASSYRSGSYEQYF.

This rearrangement joins TRBV5-1 to TRBJ1-1, with 7 bases fitting TRBD1. The germline CDR1 and CDR2 sequences are SGHRS and YFSETQ. V shed 3 bases, J shed 4 bases, and the junction held 15 bases outside the gene matches. The CDR3 extends over 17 amino acids. CDR3 sequence: CASSSRQGGSLSTEAFF. DNA of the CDR3: TGCGCCAGCAGCTCCCGACAGGGAGGCTCTTTGAGCACTGAAGCTTTCTTT.

This chain connects TRBV6-5 to TRBJ1-1; D may be TRBD1 (6 bases). There are 14 residues in the CDR3. Trimming left V 3 bases short and J 2 bases short, with 10 bases between. From germline, CDR1 is MNHEY and CDR2 SVGAGI. CDR3 region: CASSYAGANTEAFF. Here the CDR3 DNA reads TGTGCCAGCAGTTATGCGGGGGCCAACACTGAAGCTTTCTTT.

The rearrangement links TRBV4-1 to TRBJ1-2; TRBD1 agrees at 10 bases. CDR1 and CDR2 (germline): MGHRA, YSYEKL. The CDR3 runs to 17 residues. V was pared by 2 bases and J by 1 base, with 7 bases of the junction left unmatched. In DNA, the CDR3 is TGCGCCAGCAGCCAATCTCAGGGACAGGGGAATAACTATGGCTACACCTTC. Its translation: CASSQSQGQGNNYGYTF.

The rearrangement links TRBV18 to TRBJ2-1; TRBD1 might be the D (6 bases). There are 13 residues in the CDR3. Germline CDR1 is KGHSH and CDR2 is LQKENI. Trimming took 3 bases from V and 7 from J, leaving 10 bases between them. This CDR3 is CASSPEQGNEQFF. In DNA form, the CDR3 reads TGTGCCAGCTCACCTGAACAGGGTAATGAGCAGTTCTTC.

The rearrangement uses TRBV5-6 and TRBJ2-2; 7 nucleotides match TRBD1. CDR3 length: 13 amino acids. Trimming took 4 bases from V and 3 from J; bases not matched to a gene: 0. CDR1 and CDR2 (germline): SGHDT, YYEEEE. CDR3 loop: CASSQGDTGELFF. CDR3 coding DNA: TGTGCCAGCAGCCAGGGGGACACCGGGGAGCTGTTTTTT.

V and J are TRBV5-4 and TRBJ2-3, with 10 bases fitting TRBD2. The CDR3 totals 19 residues. Germline trimming cut 0 bases from V and 2 bases from J; bases unmatched to any gene: 12. Germline V CDR1 and CDR2: SGHNT, YYREEE (reference sequence). CDR3 loop: CASSLEPSGRVGNTDTQYF. Written as DNA, the CDR3 is TGTGCCAGCAGCTTGGAGCCTAGCGGGAGAGTGGGGAACACAGATACGCAGTATTTT.

The gene calls are TRBV7-8 and TRBJ2-3; 8 bases map to TRBD2. The germline CDR1 and CDR2 sequences are SGHVS and FQNEAQ. The CDR3 is 16 amino acids. Trimming at V came to 1 base and at J to 2 bases, leaving 5 bases not matched to a gene. The CDR3 protein is CASSLGTSRHTDTQYF. In nucleotides, the CDR3 is TGTGCCAGCAGCTTAGGGACTAGCAGACACACAGATACGCAGTATTTT.

V and J are TRBV6-4 and TRBJ2-1; 14 bases match TRBD2. With 5 bases clipped from V and 11 bases from J, the junction kept 5 bases outside the gene matches. The CDR3 is 14 residues long. Germline V gene lookup returns CDR1 MRHNA and CDR2 SNTAGT. The CDR3 DNA is TGTGCCAGCAGTCAGACTAGCGGGAGGGCCAAGCAGTTCTTC. Translated, it gives CASSQTSGRAKQFF.

The chain has TRBV29-1 and TRBJ2-2; TRBD2 might be the D (6 bases). Germline CDR1 SQVTM, CDR2 ANQGSEA. There are 11 residues in the CDR3. The V and J ends lost 7 bases and 8 bases respectively, with 11 bases between them. The CDR3 sequence: CSGDFAGELFF. For the CDR3, the DNA is TGCAGCGGGGACTTCGCGGGGGAGCTGTTTTTT.